These 17 T cell receptor beta chains were sequenced from one sample in a study of vaccination effects on CD4 cells after COVID-19. Under the ViraFEST assay, PBMC were stimulated with viral peptide pools so that antigen-specific CD4+ T cells expanded. Sequencing was performed afterwards. Upon completion of around 9 days in culture, CD4+ T cells were isolated. Vaccinated participants had no history of SARS-CoV-2 infection and tested negative for nucleocapsid antibodies. The data were produced by immunoSEQ multiplex PCR, yet TCRdb's version contains in-frame clones alone and is incomplete. The sample lists roughly 65,000 clones; about 72% were seen once. Their antigen targets remain unknown. The input for sequencing was CD4+ T cells from PBMCs cultured with HCoV-NL63 spike peptides, taken before COVID-19 vaccination. The receptors derive from a human donor who received a COVID-19 vaccine.

This clone was seen more than once but under ten times. The chain recombines TRBV6-1 with TRBJ1-6; D is undetermined. The CDR3 has 14 amino acids. The germline gives CDR1 MNHNS, CDR2 SASEGT. V was clipped by 5 bases and J by 7 bases, with 12 bases between them. The CDR3 reads CASSSGKWNSPLHF. The CDR3 DNA reads TGTGCCAGCAGTTCGGGAAAATGGAATTCACCCCTCCACTTT.

The V gene is TRBV5-6, the J gene TRBJ1-1, with no clear D. Germline CDR1 SGHDT, CDR2 YYEEEE. The CDR3 extends over 15 amino acids. Between the trimmed V and J ends, which lost 3 bases and 3 bases, there was a span of 15 bases. The CDR3 region is CASSWVAGPYTEAFF. The DNA for the CDR3 is TGTGCCAGCAGCTGGGTGGCGGGCCCTTACACTGAAGCTTTCTTT.

This chain connects TRBV5-1 to TRBJ1-4, with no clear D. Deletions cut 0 bases from V and 0 bases from J, with 12 bases between. The germline V gene has CDR1 SGHRS and CDR2 YFSETQ. This CDR3 comprises 17 residues. This CDR3 reads CASSLAWGETTNEKLFF. CDR3 coding DNA: TGCGCCAGCAGCTTGGCTTGGGGAGAAACAACTAATGAAAAACTGTTTTTT.

The chain employs TRBV7-3 and TRBJ2-3; 8 bases are shared with TRBD2. V shed 1 base, J shed 4 bases, and the junction held 4 bases outside the gene matches. This CDR3 is built from 15 residues. Germline V gives CDR1 SGHTA, CDR2 FQGTGA. The CDR3 is CASSLRRGAPDTQYF. The CDR3 nucleotides read TGTGCCAGCAGCTTAAGGCGGGGGGCTCCAGATACGCAGTATTTT. Combining the CDR3 with reference TRBV7-3 and TRBJ2-3 gives the whole variable domain GAGVSQTPSNKVTEKGKYVELRCDPISGHTALYWYRQSLGQGPEFLIYFQGTGAADDSGLPNDRFFAVRPEGSVSTLKIQRTERGDSAVYLCASSLRRGAPDTQYFGPGTRLTVL.

V usage is TRBV7-3 and J usage is TRBJ2-5; 10 bases are shared with TRBD1. Germline V gives CDR1 SGHTA, CDR2 FQGTGA. V lost 5 bases and J lost 0; bases outside the gene matches: 12. CDR3 size: 18 residues. CDR3 amino acids: CASSLGTGVPPHQETQYF. The DNA of the CDR3 is TGTGCCAGCAGCCTCGGGACAGGGGTCCCCCCCCACCAAGAGACCCAGTACTTC.

The chain carries TRBV5-6 and TRBJ2-5, with 7 nucleotides matching TRBD1. Germline CDR1 and CDR2: SGHDT and YYEEEE. V shed 4 bases and J 3 bases; nucleotides not matched to a gene: 6. The CDR3 runs to 14 residues. CDR3 in amino acids: CASSIDRAKETQYF. For the CDR3, the DNA is TGTGCCAGCAGCATCGACAGGGCCAAAGAGACCCAGTACTTC.

This chain connects TRBV5-4 to TRBJ1-1, with no clear D. Germline V gives CDR1 SGHNT, CDR2 YYREEE (reference sequence). The CDR3 has 15 amino acids. V was pared by 2 bases and J by 2 bases, with 13 bases between. In nucleotides, the CDR3 is TGTGCCAGCAGCTTTGCCAAGACGGGTAACACTGAAGCTTTCTTT. Residues: CASSFAKTGNTEAFF.

This sequence joins TRBV7-9 and TRBJ1-2; possible D gene TRBD1, 5 bases. V gave up 3 bases and J gave up 3 bases, with 17 bases separating them. CDR3 length equals 16 residues. Germline V gene sequence: CDR1 SEHNR, CDR2 FQNEAQ (reference sequence). The CDR3 loop is CASSLNMGTSDYGYTF. Here the CDR3 DNA reads TGTGCCAGCAGCTTGAATATGGGGACCTCCGACTATGGCTACACCTTC.

The chain has TRBV9 and TRBJ2-3; tentative D call: TRBD1 (6 bases). CDR1 is SGDLS and CDR2 is YYNGEE in the germline V gene. V was trimmed by 0 bases and J by 5 bases, leaving 19 bases between them. This CDR3 spans 17 amino acids. The CDR3 DNA reads TGTGCCAGCAGCGTAGTAGTACGTACAGGGCCCGGAGATACGCAGTATTTT. Protein sequence: CASSVVVRTGPGDTQYF. The full variable domain, with the rest looked up from reference TRBV9 and TRBJ2-3, is DSGVTQTPKHLITATGQRVTLRCSPRSGDLSVYWYQQSLDQGLQFLIQYYNGEERAKGNILERFSAQQFPDLHSELNLSSLELGDSALYFCASSVVVRTGPGDTQYFGPGTRLTVL.

V and J are TRBV5-8 and TRBJ2-3; D is uncertain. The CDR3 has 15 residues. With 3 bases removed from V and 2 bases from J, the gap between germline ends came to 13 bases. Germline CDR1 reads SGHTS; CDR2 reads YDEGEE. The CDR3 DNA is TGTGCCAGCAGCTCCGCCTCACGGTACACAGATACGCAGTATTTT. As protein: CASSSASRYTDTQYF.

V usage is TRBV5-1 and J usage is TRBJ1-2, with 8 bases fitting TRBD1. The CDR3 runs 13 residues. Germline CDR1 reads SGHRS; CDR2 reads YFSETQ. V shed 3 bases and J 6 bases; nucleotides not matched to a gene: 4. CDR3 sequence reads: CASSSTGADGYTF. The DNA of the CDR3 is TGCGCCAGCAGCTCGACAGGGGCCGATGGCTACACCTTC.

This clone was seen more than once but under ten times. This chain connects TRBV29-1 to TRBJ1-1; a possible D gene is TRBD1 (6 bases). CDR3 length: 13 residues. V lost 3 bases to trimming and J lost 3 bases, with 11 bases between them. Germline CDR1 reads SQVTM; CDR2 reads ANQGSEA. Written as DNA, the CDR3 is TGCAGCGTTGATCGTGGGGGGCACACTGAAGCTTTCTTT. Protein product: CSVDRGGHTEAFF.

The chain employs TRBV30 and TRBJ1-2; D gene uncertain. Trimming stripped 3 bases from V and 0 bases from J, with 8 bases between. CDR3 length: 13 residues. CDR1 GTSNPN and CDR2 SVGIG come from the germline V gene (reference sequence). This CDR3 reads CAWSESANYGYTF. In nucleotides, the CDR3 is TGTGCCTGGAGCGAGTCCGCTAACTATGGCTACACCTTC.

The chain combines TRBV6-5 with TRBJ2-7; D possibly uses TRBD1 or TRBD2 (5 bases each). In germline, CDR1 is MNHEY, CDR2 SVGAGI. The V end was cut by 7 bases, the J end by 1 base, with 17 bases between. This CDR3 spans 15 amino acids. CDR3 nucleotide sequence: TGTGCCAGCAAATCCGGGACCGCTCTATCCTACGAGCAGTACGTC. This gives the protein CASKSGTALSYEQYV.

The rearrangement links TRBV20-1 to TRBJ2-1; TRBD1 matches at 7 bases. The CDR3 contains 11 residues. Trimming at V came to 6 bases and at J to 13 bases, leaving 9 bases not matched to a gene. Germline-derived CDR1 and CDR2 are DFQATT and SNEGSKA (reference sequence). In DNA, the CDR3 is TGCAGTGCACATTTCCGGGACAGTCAGTTCTTC. Translated, it gives CSAHFRDSQFF.

The rearrangement links TRBV10-3 to TRBJ2-7, with D unresolved. The V end was cut by 3 bases, the J end by 6 bases, with 12 bases between. This CDR3 region has 13 residues. Germline CDR1 and CDR2: ENHRY and SYGVKD. The CDR3 DNA is TGTGCCATCAGTGAAGATGGGCTAGTCGAGCAGTACGTC. It translates to CAISEDGLVEQYV.

This chain uses TRBV4-2 with TRBJ2-3, with D unresolved. V was pared by 0 bases and J by 3 bases, with 7 bases between. CDR1 is LGHNA, CDR2 YNFKEQ, per germline. This CDR3 comprises 14 residues. This CDR3 is CASSQDRFTDTQYF. CDR3 coding DNA: TGTGCCAGCAGCCAAGATCGGTTTACAGATACGCAGTATTTT.